The 18 T cell receptor beta chains below were found in one sample sequenced in a study of a mutant IDH1 vaccine in newly diagnosed glioma (dated by TCRdb to the early 2020s). Library preparation used the immunoSEQ multiplex PCR assay. TCRdb took this table from immuneACCESS and kept in-frame rearrangements with V and J called. Such tables lack part of the clones; where checked against another copy, unresolved V genes explain under half of the gap, and the rest is unexplained. This sample gives nearly 50,000 clones in total; about nine tenths of them show up just once. Around 2.4% of the sample is in the top ten clones. Explained via the paper, the time point label denotes: baseline, week 1 (first vaccination visit). The sample's treatment or condition label, decoded: pre-vaccination baseline after standard-of-care therapy. Sequenced here: PBMCs, sampled from a glioma patient treated with radiotherapy, temozolomide or both. These receptors were taken from a man aged 40-49 years with glioma.

The chain recombines TRBV4-2 with TRBJ2-1, with 7 nucleotides matching TRBD2. V trimming: 2 bases; J trimming: 7 bases; junction bases outside the gene matches: 11. CDR3 length equals 16 residues. Germline V gene sequence: CDR1 LGHNA, CDR2 YNFKEQ. The CDR3 is CASSQYGLGGRNEQFF. The CDR3 bases are TGTGCCAGCAGCCAATATGGCCTGGGCGGGAGAAATGAGCAGTTCTTC.

This chain joins TRBV5-1 and TRBJ2-7; D is perhaps TRBD1 (6 bases). Trimming stripped 1 base from V and 1 base from J, with 12 bases between. The CDR3 runs to 15 residues. Germline-derived CDR1 and CDR2 are SGHRS and YFSETQ. The CDR3 protein is CASSLMGAESYEQYF. CDR3 coding DNA: TGCGCCAGCAGCTTGATGGGGGCTGAATCCTACGAGCAGTACTTC.

This chain uses TRBV7-2 with TRBJ2-4, with TRBD2 identical over 8 bases. Germline V gene lookup returns CDR1 SGHTA and CDR2 FQGNSA. This CDR3 contains 13 residues. Trimming took 2 bases from V and 6 from J; bases not matched to a gene: 0. DNA for the CDR3: TGTGCCAGCAGCTTACTAGCGGGAAACATTCAGTACTTC. Translating it yields CASSLLAGNIQYF.

This sequence joins TRBV19 and TRBJ2-5; 16 positions match TRBD2. V was clipped by 7 bases and J by 4 bases; unmatched bases: 9. In germline, CDR1 is LNHDA, CDR2 SQIVND (reference sequence). CDR3 length: 17 residues. CDR3 sequence reads: CASTLGTSGRAGETQYF. The CDR3 nucleotides read TGTGCCAGTACCCTCGGGACTAGCGGGAGGGCCGGAGAGACCCAGTACTTC.

V gene TRBV7-9 combines with J gene TRBJ1-5; D possibly corresponds to TRBD1 (6 bases). Trimming stripped 5 bases from V and 7 bases from J, with 18 bases between. Germline V gene lookup returns CDR1 SEHNR and CDR2 FQNEAQ (reference sequence). This CDR3 is 15 amino acids long. In DNA form, the CDR3 reads TGTGCCAGCAGCCCCCGAGGGGGGGCAGGGCAGCCCCAGCATTTT. This translates into CASSPRGGAGQPQHF.

Points on this clone: Other DNA sequences in this sample translate to the same CDR3. The V and J genes are TRBV19 and TRBJ1-5, with 7 bases aligning to TRBD1. This CDR3 spans 14 amino acids. Germline V gives CDR1 LNHDA, CDR2 SQIVND (reference sequence). V dropped 5 bases and J dropped 7; count of bases not matched to a gene: 8. The CDR3 here is CASSPRQGEQPQHF. As DNA, the CDR3 is TGTGCCAGTAGTCCTAGACAGGGTGAACAGCCCCAGCATTTT.

The chain joins TRBV19 to TRBJ2-7, with 11 bases identical to TRBD2. The CDR3 contains 15 residues. In germline, CDR1 is LNHDA, CDR2 SQIVND (reference sequence). V lost 3 bases, J lost 5 bases, and 6 bases stayed unmatched. As DNA, the CDR3 is TGTGCCAGTAGTATTACTAGCGGGAGTTTCGACGAGCAGTACTTC. Translated, it gives CASSITSGSFDEQYF. The whole variable domain, remainder taken from reference TRBV19 and TRBJ2-7, is DGGITQSPKYLFRKEGQNVTLSCEQNLNHDAMYWYRQDPGQGLRLIYYSQIVNDFQKGDIAEGYSVSREKKESFPLTVTSAQKNPTAFYLCASSITSGSFDEQYFGPGTRLTVT.

The CDR3 coding sequence is TGTGCCAGCAGTGCTCGACTAGCGGCCTCCTACGAGCAGTACTTC. Translated: CASSARLAASYEQYF. The V call is TRBV2, the J call TRBJ2-7; 9 nucleotides agree with TRBD2. The CDR3 has 15 residues. In germline, CDR1 is SNHLY, CDR2 FYNNEI. V dropped 4 bases and J dropped 0; count of bases not matched to a gene: 4.

The genes are TRBV6-6 and TRBJ2-1; D could derive from TRBD1 or TRBD2 (6 bases each). The V and J ends lost 0 bases and 4 bases respectively, with 10 bases between them. This CDR3 is 15 amino acids long. CDR1 is MNHNY and CDR2 is SVGAGI in the germline V gene (reference sequence). The CDR3 loop reads CASSYSRGAYNEQFF. CDR3 in DNA: TGTGCCAGCAGTTACTCGAGGGGGGCTTACAATGAGCAGTTCTTC.

The chain links TRBV5-1 to TRBJ2-5; 14 nucleotides align to TRBD2. The germline V gene encodes CDR1 SGHRS and CDR2 YFSETQ. V lost 4 bases and J lost 5; bases outside the gene matches: 10. The CDR3 extends over 17 amino acids. The CDR3 DNA sequence: TGCGCCAGCAGCACGGGGACTAGCGGGAGAAGAACGGAGACCCAGTACTTC. Encoded protein: CASSTGTSGRRTETQYF.

The chain uses TRBV18 and TRBJ2-6; no reliable D call. From germline, CDR1 is KGHSH and CDR2 LQKENI. There are 17 residues in the CDR3. Between the trimmed V and J ends, which lost 2 bases and 4 bases, there was a span of 15 bases. The CDR3 DNA reads TGTGCCAGCTCACCAGTCTCAGCCCCCGGGGGGGCCAACGTCCTGACTTTC. Residues: CASSPVSAPGGANVLTF.

The CDR3: CASSFLAGDLNEQFF. The CDR3 DNA is TGCGCCAGCAGCTTTCTAGCGGGAGACCTCAATGAGCAGTTCTTC. The genes are TRBV5-1 and TRBJ2-1; 10 nucleotides agree with TRBD2. Germline V gene data show CDR1 as SGHRS and CDR2 as YFSETQ. Losses at the gene ends were 2 bases for V and 6 bases for J; bases not matched to a gene: 5. The CDR3 contains 15 residues.

The chain has TRBV7-2 and TRBJ1-5; D is unclear. The CDR3 is 17 amino acids. Per germline, CDR1 SGHTA and CDR2 FQGNSA. V was cut by 0 bases and J by 0 bases, with 12 bases left in between. The CDR3 loop reads CASSLAGGRDSNQPQHF. The CDR3 DNA reads TGTGCCAGCAGCTTAGCCGGAGGCAGAGATAGCAATCAGCCCCAGCATTTT.

This chain joins TRBV10-3 and TRBJ2-5; D gene ambiguous. Looked up from germline, CDR1 is ENHRY and CDR2 is SYGVKD. The V gene lost 2 bases and the J gene lost 3 bases, with 10 bases spanning the gap. The CDR3 runs 14 residues. The CDR3 DNA sequence: TGTGCCATCAGTGAGGGAAACACTAAAGAGACCCAGTACTTC. As protein: CAISEGNTKETQYF.

This clone was seen once. The rearrangement uses TRBV4-3 and TRBJ1-5; possible D gene TRBD1, 5 bases. Germline CDR1 reads LGHNA; CDR2 reads YSLEER. Trimming removed 0 bases from V and 2 bases from J, with 11 bases in between. The CDR3 runs 16 residues. The CDR3 sequence: CASSQEYQGGNQPQHF. The DNA of the CDR3 is TGCGCCAGCAGCCAAGAATACCAGGGTGGCAATCAGCCCCAGCATTTT.

CDR3 region: CASSQESGWRSTNEKLFF. The CDR3 DNA is TGCGCCAGCAGCCAAGAAAGTGGGTGGAGATCAACTAATGAAAAACTGTTTTTT. The V gene is TRBV4-3, the J gene TRBJ1-4; D is unclear. Between the trimmed V and J ends, which lost 0 bases and 0 bases, there was a span of 14 bases. The CDR3 runs to 18 residues. The germline V gene encodes CDR1 LGHNA and CDR2 YSLEER.

This clone showed up just once. This chain links TRBV28 with TRBJ1-5; D gene unclear. CDR3 length: 12 amino acids. The ends were cut back, 6 bases at V and 4 bases at J, with 7 bases in the middle. Germline V gene sequence: CDR1 MDHEN, CDR2 SYDVKM. The CDR3 coding sequence is TGTGCCAGCAGCCAGACTAATCAGCCCCAGCATTTT. Translating it yields CASSQTNQPQHF. The whole variable domain, remainder taken from reference TRBV28 and TRBJ1-5, is DVKVTQSSRYLVKRTGEKVFLECVQDMDHENMFWYRQDPGLGLRLIYFSYDVKMKEKGDIPEGYSVSREKKERFSLILESASTNQTSMYLCASSQTNQPQHFGDGTRLSIL.

Turning to this clone: The sample holds other DNA sequences that translate to the same CDR3. The chain recombines TRBV19 with TRBJ2-4, with a possible D match to TRBD2 (6 bases). The CDR3 covers 14 residues. The germline V gene encodes CDR1 LNHDA and CDR2 SQIVND (reference sequence). V was trimmed by 3 bases and J by 0 bases, leaving 6 bases between them. The CDR3 DNA reads as TGTGCCAGTAGTATTAGCGGAGCCAAAAACATTCAGTACTTC. Protein sequence: CASSISGAKNIQYF.